This T cell receptor beta chain was found in a study of beta chain features in type 1 diabetes. The CDR3 length is 13 residues. Deletions cut 3 bases from V and 6 bases from J, with 11 bases between. Germline-derived CDR1 and CDR2 are KGHSH and LQKENI. Investigators reverse transcribed all isolated RNA, so they sequenced expressed TCRB transcripts. TCRdb keeps only in-frame clones here, not all; method: immunoSEQ multiplex PCR. The sample lists hundreds of thousands of clones; 9.6% were seen once. The chain uses TRBV18 and TRBJ1-2; D unclear. Specimen: naive CD4+ T cells from blood. This clonotype was sampled from a woman aged 18-30 years in good health. In nucleotides, the CDR3 is TGTGCCAGCTCACCGACCGGGGATAATGGCTACACCTTC. It translates to CASSPTGDNGYTF.